This T cell receptor beta chain was sequenced during a study of CD8 T cells in Susac syndrome. Study-level information: When blood was drawn, patients with Susac syndrome were on intravenous immunoglobulin alone, on corticosteroids, or therapy-naive.

RNA was extracted with the RNeasy kit, and a quantity of about 0.45 to 1 ug was reverse transcribed using random hexamers. Across 54 Vbeta and 13 Jbeta, immunoSEQ multiplex PCR amplified TCR beta CDR3. TCRdb reanalysed the immunoSEQ multiplex PCR reads using MiXCR and keeps one entry per CDR3 protein. The top ten clones hold about 0.47% of a sample with more than 70,000 distinct CDR3 sequences, around 94% of them seen once. The V and J ends lost 1 base and 4 bases respectively, with 10 bases between them. Germline V gene lookup returns CDR1 SQVTM and CDR2 ANQGSEA. The CDR3 extends over 13 amino acids. TEMRA cells were FACS-enriched, unlike CD8+ and CD4+ T cells, which were negatively isolated.

The source material was CD8+ T cells from PBMCs. The sequence was collected from a human donor with Susac syndrome. This chain connects TRBV29-1 to TRBJ1-2; unclear D gene. CDR3 DNA sequence: TGCAGCGTTGAAGGTTGGCTATTCTATGGCTACACCTTC. This gives the protein CSVEGWLFYGYTF.